The next 32 T cell receptor beta chains were all read from a single sample in a study of T cell clonotyping in hematopoietic cell transplantation. Time point in this sample: recipient sample about 28 days before transplant, after cytoreduction. The assay was immunoSEQ multiplex PCR, and TCRdb's table has in-frame clones only and misses some. The sample includes about 16,000 clones, around 93% of them seen just once. The material was peripheral blood mononuclear cells, obtained before stem cell transplant. These receptors were obtained from a man younger than 35 with biphenotypic leukemia. Some clones in this sample may be carry-over from other donors' samples.

The genes are TRBV30 and TRBJ1-6, with 10 positions matching TRBD1. Germline V gene lookup returns CDR1 GTSNPN and CDR2 SVGIG (reference sequence). CDR3 length: 15 residues. V gave up 1 base and J gave up 6 bases; unmatched junction bases: 3. CDR3 DNA: TGTGCCTGGAGTGAGAGGACAGGGGGTAATTCACCCCTCCACTTT. Translated, it gives CAWSERTGGNSPLHF.

V gene TRBV25-1 combines with J gene TRBJ2-2; possibly TRBD1 for D (6 bases). Germline CDR1 MGHDK, CDR2 SYGVNS. The CDR3 runs to 14 residues. V dropped 4 bases and J dropped 7 bases, with 13 bases sitting between them. The CDR3 protein is CASSANQGFGELFF. In nucleotides, the CDR3 is TGTGCCAGCAGTGCGAATCAGGGGTTCGGGGAGCTGTTTTTT. Combining the CDR3 with reference TRBV25-1 and TRBJ2-2 gives the whole variable domain EADIYQTPRYLVIGTGKKITLECSQTMGHDKMYWYQQDPGMELHLIHYSYGVNSTEKGDLSSESTVSRIRTEHFPLTLESARPSHTSQYLCASSANQGFGELFFGEGSRLTVL.

The chain carries TRBV7-9 and TRBJ2-5; D is tentatively TRBD1 or TRBD2 (5 bases each). CDR3 length: 14 residues. Per germline, CDR1 SEHNR and CDR2 FQNEAQ (reference sequence). With 1 base removed from V and 5 bases from J, the gap between germline ends came to 11 bases. In DNA form, the CDR3 reads TGTGCCAGCAGCTTAGTGAACTGGGGGGAGACCCAGTACTTC. It encodes CASSLVNWGETQYF.

The chain carries TRBV9 and TRBJ2-1, with a tentative D call TRBD1 (5 bases). Germline V lookup: CDR1 SGDLS, CDR2 YYNGEE. Trimming took off 0 bases at V and 3 bases at J, with 19 bases between the two ends. This CDR3 spans 18 amino acids. The DNA for the CDR3 is TGTGCCAGCAGCGTAGAGGGGCGGCGTAACCCCGTCTACAATGAGCAGTTCTTC. The encoded protein is CASSVEGRRNPVYNEQFF.

The chain carries TRBV9 and TRBJ1-1; D gene uncertain. The germline V gene has CDR1 SGDLS and CDR2 YYNGEE. CDR3 size: 13 residues. V was pared by 4 bases and J by 1 base, with 8 bases between. DNA for the CDR3: TGTGCCAGCAGCCCCTTAGGGAACACTGAAGCTTTCTTT. It codes for CASSPLGNTEAFF. Based on the CDR3 plus reference TRBV9 and TRBJ1-1, the full variable domain is DSGVTQTPKHLITATGQRVTLRCSPRSGDLSVYWYQQSLDQGLQFLIQYYNGEERAKGNILERFSAQQFPDLHSELNLSSLELGDSALYFCASSPLGNTEAFFGQGTRLTVV.

This rearrangement joins TRBV10-2 to TRBJ1-3; D remains ambiguous. V lost 2 bases, J lost 1 base, and 3 bases lay in between. The CDR3 covers 13 residues. Per germline, CDR1 WSHSY and CDR2 SAAADI. CDR3 sequence (DNA): TGCGCCAGCAGTGAGAAGTCTGGAAACACCATATATTTT. It codes for CASSEKSGNTIYF.

The chain employs TRBV4-2 and TRBJ1-2; D is unresolved. CDR1 LGHNA and CDR2 YNFKEQ come from the germline V gene. The ends were cut back, 0 bases at V and 1 base at J, with 9 bases in the middle. The length of the CDR3 is 15 residues. Written as DNA, the CDR3 is TGTGCCAGCAGCCAAGATAGAACAGATAACTATGGCTACACCTTC. Translation gives CASSQDRTDNYGYTF.

The chain has TRBV5-4 and TRBJ1-1; 7 positions match TRBD1. This CDR3 region has 14 residues. Per germline, CDR1 SGHNT and CDR2 YYREEE (reference sequence). V was pared by 4 bases and J by 1 base, with 4 bases of the junction left unmatched. CDR3: CASSVWTGNTEAFF. The CDR3 DNA is TGTGCCAGCAGCGTCTGGACAGGGAACACTGAAGCTTTCTTT. Variable domain in full (rest from reference TRBV5-4 and TRBJ1-1): ETGVTQSPTHLIKTRGQQVTLRCSSQSGHNTVSWYQQALGQGPQFIFQYYREEENGRGNFPPRFSGLQFPNYSSELNVNALELDDSALYLCASSVWTGNTEAFFGQGTRLTVV.

The chain joins TRBV30 to TRBJ2-5; D uncertain. The V gene lost 3 bases and the J gene lost 5 bases, with 10 bases spanning the gap. The CDR3 runs to 12 residues. Germline values: CDR1 GTSNPN, CDR2 SVGIG (reference sequence). DNA of the CDR3: TGTGCCTGGAGCAGACCCTGGGAGACCCAGTACTTC. Amino acids: CAWSRPWETQYF. Variable domain in full (rest from reference TRBV30 and TRBJ2-5): SQTIHQWPATLVQPVGSPLSLECTVEGTSNPNLYWYRQAAGRGLQLLFYSVGIGQISSEVPQNLSASRPQDRQFILSSKKLLLSDSGFYLCAWSRPWETQYFGPGTRLLVL.

The chain employs TRBV5-6 and TRBJ1-2; D is possibly TRBD1 (6 bases). The CDR3 extends over 13 amino acids. V lost 2 bases, J lost 5 bases, and 10 bases lay in between. Germline assignment: CDR1 SGHDT and CDR2 YYEEEE. The CDR3 nucleotides are TGTGCCAGCAGCTTCGGGAGGGGGTATGGCTACACCTTC. Protein sequence: CASSFGRGYGYTF.

Concerning this clone: Other DNA sequences within the sample encode an identical CDR3. The gene calls are TRBV5-6 and TRBJ1-1; D is uncertain. CDR1 and CDR2 from the germline V gene are SGHDT and YYEEEE. The V end lost 1 base, the J end lost 5 bases, and 6 bases lay between the germline ends. The CDR3 is 12 amino acids. The CDR3 reads CASSLRGTEAFF. The CDR3 DNA sequence: TGTGCCAGCAGCTTGAGAGGGACTGAAGCTTTCTTT.

The chain joins TRBV6-4 to TRBJ2-3, with 11 bases that match TRBD2. Per the germline V gene, CDR1 is MRHNA and CDR2 is SNTAGT. V lost 2 bases, J lost 4 bases, and 5 bases stayed unmatched. The CDR3 has 16 residues. The CDR3 DNA sequence: TGTGCCAGCAGTGACCTTAGCGGGGGGGCACCAGATACGCAGTATTTT. Amino acid sequence: CASSDLSGGAPDTQYF.

This clone was seen a few times. V is TRBV5-4 and J is TRBJ2-5, with D possibly TRBD2 on 7 matching bases. CDR1 SGHNT and CDR2 YYREEE come from the germline V gene (reference sequence). Between the trimmed V and J ends, which lost 4 bases and 2 bases, there was a span of 15 bases. CDR3 length equals 15 residues. In DNA form, the CDR3 reads TGTGCCAGCAGCCCGGGAGCGGGGACACAAGAGACCCAGTACTTC. Translated, it gives CASSPGAGTQETQYF.

This sequence joins TRBV27 and TRBJ1-5; D is perhaps TRBD1 (6 bases). Germline CDR1 and CDR2: MNHEY and SMNVEV (reference sequence). V was pared by 6 bases and J by 7 bases, with 16 bases between. This CDR3 region has 14 residues. CDR3 sequence: CASSQRGRGQPQHF. In nucleotides, the CDR3 is TGTGCCAGCAGCCAAAGGGGGAGAGGGCAGCCCCAGCATTTT.

The chain has TRBV27 and TRBJ2-3, with a possible D match to TRBD2 (7 bases). Between the trimmed V and J ends, which lost 5 bases and 2 bases, there was a span of 17 bases. The CDR3 is made up of 16 amino acids. CDR1 MNHEY and CDR2 SMNVEV come from the germline V gene (reference sequence). CDR3 residues: CASSPWAGANTDTQYF. CDR3 DNA: TGTGCCAGCAGTCCATGGGCGGGGGCAAACACAGATACGCAGTATTTT.

The V gene is TRBV6-4, the J gene TRBJ2-7; D gene unclear. V was shortened by 3 bases and J by 6 bases, with 12 bases between the two germline ends. The CDR3 has 13 residues. In germline, CDR1 is MRHNA, CDR2 SNTAGT. The CDR3 sequence: CASSEAQGLEQYF. For the CDR3, the DNA is TGTGCCAGCAGTGAGGCGCAAGGGCTCGAGCAGTACTTC.

The CDR3 DNA is TGTGCCATCAGTGAGGGACAAAATGAAAAACTGTTTTTT. This codes for CAISEGQNEKLFF. This chain joins TRBV10-3 and TRBJ1-4; a possible D gene is TRBD1 (5 bases). Germline V gene sequence: CDR1 ENHRY, CDR2 SYGVKD. The CDR3 loop spans 13 amino acids. V was trimmed by 2 bases and J by 5 bases, leaving 6 bases between them.

This clone came up once. This sequence joins TRBV4-1 and TRBJ2-5, with 7 nucleotides matching TRBD2. After removal of 1 base from V and 7 bases from J, the junction contained 3 bases not matched to a gene. The V gene's germline CDR1 is MGHRA and CDR2 YSYEKL. This CDR3 spans 13 amino acids. The DNA of the CDR3 is TGCGCCAGCAGCCAAGGTGGGAGGGGGACCCAGTACTTC. Amino acid sequence: CASSQGGRGTQYF.

The V and J genes are TRBV30 and TRBJ2-4; D possibly uses TRBD1 or TRBD2 (6 bases each). Germline assignment: CDR1 GTSNPN and CDR2 SVGIG (reference sequence). The CDR3 length is 14 residues. The ends were cut back, 4 bases at V and 6 bases at J, with 16 bases in the middle. In DNA, the CDR3 is TGTGCCTGGACCCCGGGGGCAGCGGGAAACATTCAGTACTTC. Amino acid sequence: CAWTPGAAGNIQYF.

This clone was detected once. The chain's CDR3 is CASSYPLASDTQYF. The CDR3 coding sequence is TGTGCCAGCAGTTACCCCCTAGCGTCAGATACGCAGTATTTT. The chain has TRBV6-6 and TRBJ2-3, with D possibly TRBD2 on 6 matching bases. The CDR3 length is 14 residues. The germline V gene has CDR1 MNHNY and CDR2 SVGAGI (reference sequence). With 2 bases removed from V and 4 bases from J, the gap between germline ends came to 10 bases.

This chain connects TRBV30 to TRBJ1-1, with D hard to call. The germline CDR1 and CDR2 sequences are GTSNPN and SVGIG (reference sequence). The CDR3 runs to 12 residues. With 2 bases removed from V and 9 bases from J, the gap between germline ends came to 13 bases. The CDR3 coding sequence is TGTGCCTGGAGTCCGAATACACTGAAAGCTTTCTTT. Its translation: CAWSPNTLKAFF.

The rearrangement links TRBV9 to TRBJ2-7, with D perhaps TRBD2 (6 bases). The germline gives CDR1 SGDLS, CDR2 YYNGEE. V was cut by 4 bases and J by 5 bases, with 19 bases left in between. The CDR3 loop spans 15 amino acids. In nucleotides, the CDR3 is TGTGCCAGCAGCTTGAGGCCGCTAGCGCTCGACGAGCAGTACTTC. Its translation is CASSLRPLALDEQYF.

The V call is TRBV29-1, the J call TRBJ1-2; 7 nucleotides line up with TRBD1. Germline CDR1 and CDR2: SQVTM and ANQGSEA. This CDR3 is built from 12 residues. V trimming: 4 bases; J trimming: 6 bases; junction bases outside the gene matches: 5. CDR3 coding DNA: TGCAGCGTTGTCAGACAGGGAGATGGCTACACCTTC. Its protein product is CSVVRQGDGYTF.

This chain joins TRBV19 and TRBJ2-7; TRBD2 matches 7 bases. In germline, CDR1 is LNHDA, CDR2 SQIVND (reference sequence). Trimming cost V 2 bases and J 0 bases; bases outside gene matches: 1. CDR3 size: 14 residues. In DNA form, the CDR3 reads TGTGCCAGTAGTATACGCGGGAGCTCCTACGAGCAGTACTTC. Translated: CASSIRGSSYEQYF.

This chain connects TRBV7-2 to TRBJ1-3; TRBD1 might be the D (5 bases). The germline V and J ends were trimmed by 5 bases and 3 bases, with 14 bases remaining between them. The CDR3 has 15 residues. CDR1 and CDR2 (germline): SGHTA, FQGNSA. The CDR3 region has the DNA TGTGCCAGCAGCCATAGGCGGGGGGATGGAAACACCATATATTTT. Protein sequence: CASSHRRGDGNTIYF.

V gene TRBV6-6 combines with J gene TRBJ1-5; 7 nucleotides agree with TRBD1. V shed 4 bases and J 3 bases; nucleotides not matched to a gene: 3. Germline V gene data show CDR1 as MNHNY and CDR2 as SVGAGI (reference sequence). This CDR3 comprises 14 residues. CDR3 nucleotides: TGTGCCAGCAGTTTCGACAGGGTCAATCAGCCCCAGCATTTT. Translating it yields CASSFDRVNQPQHF.

The chain joins TRBV27 to TRBJ2-7, with D perhaps TRBD1 (5 bases). The CDR3 covers 15 residues. Trimming pared 0 bases from V and 7 bases from J, leaving 16 bases between. Germline lookup yields CDR1 MNHEY and CDR2 SMNVEV (reference sequence). The CDR3 is CASSLSAGLGREQYF. Here the CDR3 DNA reads TGTGCCAGCAGTTTATCCGCAGGGTTGGGTAGGGAGCAGTACTTC.

The chain employs TRBV28 and TRBJ2-7, with no clear D. Trimming took 8 bases from V and 5 from J, leaving 13 bases between them. In germline, CDR1 is MDHEN, CDR2 SYDVKM. This CDR3 is 12 amino acids long. The CDR3 region is CASGPPGDEQYF. CDR3 bases: TGTGCCAGCGGGCCTCCAGGCGACGAGCAGTACTTC. Combining the CDR3 with reference TRBV28 and TRBJ2-7 gives the whole variable domain DVKVTQSSRYLVKRTGEKVFLECVQDMDHENMFWYRQDPGLGLRLIYFSYDVKMKEKGDIPEGYSVSREKKERFSLILESASTNQTSMYLCASGPPGDEQYFGPGTRLTVT.

The V call is TRBV29-1, the J call TRBJ1-3, with a tentative D call TRBD1 (6 bases). V gave up 7 bases and J gave up 4 bases, with 17 bases separating them. There are 14 residues in the CDR3. The germline CDR1 and CDR2 sequences are SQVTM and ANQGSEA. The chain's CDR3 is CSAVQGSSGNTIYF. CDR3 sequence (DNA): TGCAGCGCCGTACAGGGCTCGTCCGGAAACACCATATATTTT.

The chain recombines TRBV7-2 with TRBJ2-7; 7 nucleotides line up with TRBD1. J lost 6 bases, V lost 5 bases, and 10 bases had no gene match. The CDR3 loop spans 14 amino acids. Germline lookup yields CDR1 SGHTA and CDR2 FQGNSA. The CDR3 loop reads CASSPTSQGFEQYF. In DNA, the CDR3 is TGTGCCAGCAGCCCAACTTCACAGGGGTTCGAGCAGTACTTC.

The count of this clone is one. The CDR3: CASSPGLAGGSTDTQYF. As DNA, the CDR3 is TGCGCCAGCAGCCCGGGACTAGCGGGGGGATCCACAGATACGCAGTATTTT. The rearrangement uses TRBV4-3 and TRBJ2-3, with 15 bases aligning to TRBD2. The CDR3 contains 17 residues. Germline trimming cut 4 bases from V and 2 bases from J; bases unmatched to any gene: 4. Germline-derived CDR1 and CDR2 are LGHNA and YSLEER.

This rearrangement joins TRBV25-1 to TRBJ2-7; D is uncertain. This CDR3 comprises 13 residues. Germline CDR1 reads MGHDK; CDR2 reads SYGVNS. V lost 1 base and J 0 bases, leaving 4 bases between the germline ends. CDR3 sequence: CASSELVSYEQYF. CDR3 coding DNA: TGTGCCAGCAGTGAATTAGTCTCCTACGAGCAGTACTTC.